The rows below give T cell receptor beta chains drawn from one sample of a study of T cell responses to AZD1222 COVID-19 vaccine. The assay was immunoSEQ multiplex PCR, and TCRdb's table has in-frame clones only and misses some. The data hold around 66,000 clones, with 88% observed a single time. Sequencing used peripheral blood, obtained 28 days after the second dose of the MenACWY control vaccine. The receptors stem from an adult who received the MenACWY meningococcal vaccine as a control. Both conserved end residues are part of each CDR3. A D gene is named only where the DNA matches it firmly. Not every row has a clone size; where given, it reads once, few, many or a size class.

j_call: TRBJ2-7
v_call: TRBV20-1
d_call: TRBD2
clone_size: -
cdr3_nt: TGCAGTGCTAGTATGGGACTAGCGGCAAACTACGAGCAGTACTTC
cdr3_aa: CSASMGLAANYEQYF

j_call: TRBJ2-1
v_call: TRBV19
d_call: TRBD2
clone_size: -
cdr3_nt: TGTGCCAGTACGTCGACTAGCGGCGTTGAGCAGTTCTTC
cdr3_aa: CASTSTSGVEQFF

j_call: TRBJ2-7
v_call: TRBV11-2
d_call: TRBD1
clone_size: -
cdr3_nt: TGTGCCAGCAGCCACCCCGGGACAGGGGAGTACGAGCAGTACTTC
cdr3_aa: CASSHPGTGEYEQYF

j_call: TRBJ1-1
v_call: TRBV24-1
d_call: -
clone_size: -
cdr3_nt: TGTGCCACCAGTGCCAGGAACACTGAAGCTTTCTTT
cdr3_aa: CATSARNTEAFF

j_call: TRBJ2-3
v_call: TRBV19
d_call: -
clone_size: -
cdr3_nt: TGTGCCAGTAATCCCGGCGGTAGCACAGATACGCAGTATTTT
cdr3_aa: CASNPGGSTDTQYF

j_call: TRBJ1-2
v_call: TRBV27
d_call: TRBD1
clone_size: -
cdr3_nt: TGTGCCAGCAGTCTAGGGACGGGACAGGGGGAGAACTATGGCTACACCTTC
cdr3_aa: CASSLGTGQGENYGYTF

j_call: TRBJ2-7
v_call: TRBV9
d_call: TRBD2
clone_size: -
cdr3_nt: TGTGCCAGCAGCCGGACTAGCGGGAGATCCTACGAGCAGTACTTC
cdr3_aa: CASSRTSGRSYEQYF

j_call: TRBJ1-2
v_call: TRBV25-1
d_call: -
clone_size: once
cdr3_nt: TGTGCCAGCAGTGAGTTCGGCAGGAGTGGCTACACCTTC
cdr3_aa: CASSEFGRSGYTF

j_call: TRBJ1-5
v_call: TRBV4-1
d_call: -
clone_size: -
cdr3_nt: TGCGCCAGCAGCCAAGAACGCAATCAGCCCCAGCATTTT
cdr3_aa: CASSQERNQPQHF

j_call: TRBJ2-7
v_call: TRBV3-1/TRBV3-2
d_call: -
clone_size: -
cdr3_nt: TGTGCCGGGGTGGGGGAATATGATTCGGAGCAGTACTTC
cdr3_aa: CAGVGEYDSEQYF